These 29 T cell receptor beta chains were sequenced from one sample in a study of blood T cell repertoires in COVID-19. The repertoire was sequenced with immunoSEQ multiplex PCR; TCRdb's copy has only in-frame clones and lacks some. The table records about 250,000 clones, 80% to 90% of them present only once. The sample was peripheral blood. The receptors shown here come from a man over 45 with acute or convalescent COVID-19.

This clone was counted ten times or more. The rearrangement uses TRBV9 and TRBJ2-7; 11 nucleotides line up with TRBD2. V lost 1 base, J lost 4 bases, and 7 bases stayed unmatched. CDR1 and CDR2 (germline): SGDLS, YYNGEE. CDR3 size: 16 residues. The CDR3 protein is CASSVSQTSGTYEQYF. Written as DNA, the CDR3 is TGTGCCAGCAGCGTATCCCAGACTAGCGGGACATACGAGCAGTACTTC.

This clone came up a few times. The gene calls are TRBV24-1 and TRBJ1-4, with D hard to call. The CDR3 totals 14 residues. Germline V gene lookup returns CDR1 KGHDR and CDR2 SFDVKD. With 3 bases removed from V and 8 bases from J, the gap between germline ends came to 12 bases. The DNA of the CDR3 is TGTGCCACCAGTGATAGTACAGTTGGGGAAAAACTGTTTTTT. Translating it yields CATSDSTVGEKLFF.

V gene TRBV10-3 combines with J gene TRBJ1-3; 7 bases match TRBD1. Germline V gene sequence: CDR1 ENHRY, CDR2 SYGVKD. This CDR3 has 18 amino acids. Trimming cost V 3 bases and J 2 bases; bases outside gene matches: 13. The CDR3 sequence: CAISEGAAKDRTGNTIYF. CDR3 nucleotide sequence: TGTGCCATCAGTGAAGGGGCCGCGAAGGACAGGACTGGAAACACCATATATTTT.

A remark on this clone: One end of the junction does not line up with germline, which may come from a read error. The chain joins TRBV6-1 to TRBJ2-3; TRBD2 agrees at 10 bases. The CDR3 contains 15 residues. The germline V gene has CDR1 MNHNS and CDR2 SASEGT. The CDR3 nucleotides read TGTGCCAGCAGGGAAGCGGGGGGGGACACAGATACGCAGTATTTT. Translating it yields CASREAGGDTDTQYF.

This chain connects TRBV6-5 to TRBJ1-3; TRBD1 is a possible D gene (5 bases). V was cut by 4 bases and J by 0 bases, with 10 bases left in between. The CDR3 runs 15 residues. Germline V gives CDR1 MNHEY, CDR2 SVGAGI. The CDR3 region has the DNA TGTGCCAGCAGTTTGACAGACGGCTCTGGAAACACCATATATTTT. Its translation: CASSLTDGSGNTIYF.

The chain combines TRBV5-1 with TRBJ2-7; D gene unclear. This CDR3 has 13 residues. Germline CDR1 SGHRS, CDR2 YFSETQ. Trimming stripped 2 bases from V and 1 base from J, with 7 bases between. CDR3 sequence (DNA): TGCGCCAGCAGCTTAGCACTTTCCTACGAGCAGTACTTC. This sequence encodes CASSLALSYEQYF.

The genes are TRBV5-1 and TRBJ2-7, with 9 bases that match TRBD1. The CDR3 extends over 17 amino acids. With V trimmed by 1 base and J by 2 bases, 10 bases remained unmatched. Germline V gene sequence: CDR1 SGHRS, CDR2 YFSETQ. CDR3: CASSLSPGTGFTYEQYF. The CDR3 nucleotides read TGCGCCAGCAGCTTGTCCCCCGGGACAGGGTTTACCTACGAGCAGTACTTC. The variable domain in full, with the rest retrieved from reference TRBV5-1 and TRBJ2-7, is KAGVTQTPRYLIKTRGQQVTLSCSPISGHRSVSWYQQTPGQGLQFLFEYFSETQRNKGNFPGRFSGRQFSNSRSEMNVSTLELGDSALYLCASSLSPGTGFTYEQYFGPGTRLTVT.

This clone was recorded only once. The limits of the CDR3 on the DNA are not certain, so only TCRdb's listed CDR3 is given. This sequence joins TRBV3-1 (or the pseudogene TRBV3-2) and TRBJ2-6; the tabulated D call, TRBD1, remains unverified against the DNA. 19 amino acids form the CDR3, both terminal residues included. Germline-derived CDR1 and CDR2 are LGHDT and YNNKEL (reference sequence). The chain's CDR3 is CASSPPMGRAVPGANVLTF.

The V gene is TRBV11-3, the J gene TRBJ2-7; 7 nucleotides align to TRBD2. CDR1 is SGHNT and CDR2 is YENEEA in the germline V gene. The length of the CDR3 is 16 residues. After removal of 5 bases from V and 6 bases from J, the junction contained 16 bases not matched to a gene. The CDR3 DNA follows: TGTGCCAGCAGCCCGTCGGGGGGAGGGTGGTTGGGCGAGCAGTACTTC. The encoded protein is CASSPSGGGWLGEQYF.

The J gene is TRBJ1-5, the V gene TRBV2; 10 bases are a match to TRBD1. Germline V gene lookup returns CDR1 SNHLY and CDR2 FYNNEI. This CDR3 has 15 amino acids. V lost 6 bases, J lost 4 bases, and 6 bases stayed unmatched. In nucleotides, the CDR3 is TGTGCCAGCAGAACCGGGACAGGGGCAAATCAGCCCCAGCATTTT. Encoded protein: CASRTGTGANQPQHF.

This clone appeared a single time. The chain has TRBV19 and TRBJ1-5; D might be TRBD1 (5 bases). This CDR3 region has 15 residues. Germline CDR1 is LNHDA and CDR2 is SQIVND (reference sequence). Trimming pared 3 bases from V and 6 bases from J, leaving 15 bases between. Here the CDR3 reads CASSMAVFGGQPQHF. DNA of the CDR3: TGTGCCAGTAGTATGGCGGTTTTCGGGGGTCAGCCCCAGCATTTT.

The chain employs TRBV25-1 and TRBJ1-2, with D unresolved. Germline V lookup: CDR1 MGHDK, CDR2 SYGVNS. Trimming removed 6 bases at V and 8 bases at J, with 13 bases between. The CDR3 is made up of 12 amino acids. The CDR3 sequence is CASRDQLRGYTF. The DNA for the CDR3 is TGTGCCAGCAGGGATCAACTGAGGGGCTACACCTTC.

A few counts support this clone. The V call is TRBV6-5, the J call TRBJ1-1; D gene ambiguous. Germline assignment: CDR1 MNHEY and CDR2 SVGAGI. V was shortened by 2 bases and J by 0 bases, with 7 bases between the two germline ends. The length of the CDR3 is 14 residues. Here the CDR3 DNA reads TGTGCCAGCAGTTACATGCGGATGAACACTGAAGCTTTCTTT. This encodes CASSYMRMNTEAFF.

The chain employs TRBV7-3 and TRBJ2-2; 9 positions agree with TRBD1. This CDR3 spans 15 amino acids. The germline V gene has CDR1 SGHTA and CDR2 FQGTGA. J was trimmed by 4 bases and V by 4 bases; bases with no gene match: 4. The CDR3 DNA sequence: TGTGCCAGCAGCTCACAGGGGGCTAGCACCGGGGAGCTGTTTTTT. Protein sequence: CASSSQGASTGELFF.

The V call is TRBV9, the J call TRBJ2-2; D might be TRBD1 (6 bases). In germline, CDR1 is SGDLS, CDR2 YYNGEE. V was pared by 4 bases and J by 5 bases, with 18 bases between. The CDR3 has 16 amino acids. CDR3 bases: TGTGCCAGCAGCTTGGGGGCCCCTGTTGATACCGGGGAGCTGTTTTTT. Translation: CASSLGAPVDTGELFF.

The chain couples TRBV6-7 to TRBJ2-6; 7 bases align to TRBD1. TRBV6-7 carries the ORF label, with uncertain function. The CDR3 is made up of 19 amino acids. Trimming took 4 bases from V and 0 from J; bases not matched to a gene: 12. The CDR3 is CASSFNPDREGSGANVLTF. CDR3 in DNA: TGTGCCAGCAGTTTTAATCCTGACAGGGAAGGCTCTGGGGCCAACGTCCTGACTTTC.

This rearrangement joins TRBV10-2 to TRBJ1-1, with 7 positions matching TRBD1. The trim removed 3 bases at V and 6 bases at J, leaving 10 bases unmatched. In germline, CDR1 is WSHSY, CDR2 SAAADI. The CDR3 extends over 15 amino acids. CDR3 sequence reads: CASSDRTGRGSEAFF. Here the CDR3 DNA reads TGCGCCAGCAGTGATAGGACAGGTAGGGGATCTGAAGCTTTCTTT.

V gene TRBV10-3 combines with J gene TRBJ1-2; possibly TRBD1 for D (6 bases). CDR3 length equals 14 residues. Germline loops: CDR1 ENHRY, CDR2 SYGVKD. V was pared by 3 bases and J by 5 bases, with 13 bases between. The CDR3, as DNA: TGTGCCATCAGTGATCTCAGGGGAAGGTATGGCTACACCTTC. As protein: CAISDLRGRYGYTF.

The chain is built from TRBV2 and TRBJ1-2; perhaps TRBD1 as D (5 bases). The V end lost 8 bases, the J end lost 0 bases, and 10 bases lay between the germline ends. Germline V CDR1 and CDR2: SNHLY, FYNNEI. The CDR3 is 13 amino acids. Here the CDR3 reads CASRAGTNYGYTF. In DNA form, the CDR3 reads TGTGCCAGCCGGGCAGGGACTAACTATGGCTACACCTTC.

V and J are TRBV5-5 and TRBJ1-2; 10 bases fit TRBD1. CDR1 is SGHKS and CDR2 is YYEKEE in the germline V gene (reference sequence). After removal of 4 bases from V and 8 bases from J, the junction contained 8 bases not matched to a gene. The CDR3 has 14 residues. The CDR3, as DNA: TGTGCCAGCAGCCAGACAGGGGGCCCCTACGGCTACACCTTC. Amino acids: CASSQTGGPYGYTF.

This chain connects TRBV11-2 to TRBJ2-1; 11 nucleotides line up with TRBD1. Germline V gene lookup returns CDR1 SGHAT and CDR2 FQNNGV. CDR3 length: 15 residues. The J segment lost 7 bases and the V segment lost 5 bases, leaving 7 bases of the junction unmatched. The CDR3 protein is CASSLGQGVGNEQFF. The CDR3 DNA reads TGTGCCAGCAGCCTGGGACAGGGGGTGGGGAATGAGCAGTTCTTC.

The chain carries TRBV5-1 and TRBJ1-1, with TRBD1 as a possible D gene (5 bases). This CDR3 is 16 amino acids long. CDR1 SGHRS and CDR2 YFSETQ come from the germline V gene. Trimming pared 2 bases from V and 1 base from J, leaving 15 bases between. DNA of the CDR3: TGCGCCAGCAGCTTCTGGTCGACAGCTTCGAACACTGAAGCTTTCTTT. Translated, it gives CASSFWSTASNTEAFF.

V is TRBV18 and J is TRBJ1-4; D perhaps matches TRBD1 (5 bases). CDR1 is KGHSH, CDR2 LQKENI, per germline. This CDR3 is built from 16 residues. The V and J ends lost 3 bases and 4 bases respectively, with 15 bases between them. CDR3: CASSPAAGGNNEKLFF. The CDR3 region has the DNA TGTGCCAGCTCACCCGCGGCGGGGGGGAATAATGAAAAACTGTTTTTT.

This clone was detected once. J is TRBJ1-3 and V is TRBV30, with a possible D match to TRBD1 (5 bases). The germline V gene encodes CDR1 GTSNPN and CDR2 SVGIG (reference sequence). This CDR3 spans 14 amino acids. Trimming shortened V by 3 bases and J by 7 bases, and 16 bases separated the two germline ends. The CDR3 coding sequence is TGTGCCTGGAGGGCCAGGGAGGTTAGGAACACCATATATTTT. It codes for CAWRAREVRNTIYF.

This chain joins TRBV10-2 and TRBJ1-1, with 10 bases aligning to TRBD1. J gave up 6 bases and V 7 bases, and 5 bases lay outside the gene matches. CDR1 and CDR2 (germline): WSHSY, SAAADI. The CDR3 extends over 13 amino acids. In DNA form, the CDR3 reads TGCGCCAGCAAGCGACAGGGGGCTTCTGAAGCTTTCTTT. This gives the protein CASKRQGASEAFF.

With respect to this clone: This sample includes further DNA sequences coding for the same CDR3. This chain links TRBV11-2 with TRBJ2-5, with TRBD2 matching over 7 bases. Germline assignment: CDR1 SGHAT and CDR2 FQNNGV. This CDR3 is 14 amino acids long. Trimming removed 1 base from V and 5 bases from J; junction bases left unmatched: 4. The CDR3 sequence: CASSLGGGGETQYF. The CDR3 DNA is TGTGCCAGCAGCTTAGGTGGGGGAGGGGAGACCCAGTACTTC.

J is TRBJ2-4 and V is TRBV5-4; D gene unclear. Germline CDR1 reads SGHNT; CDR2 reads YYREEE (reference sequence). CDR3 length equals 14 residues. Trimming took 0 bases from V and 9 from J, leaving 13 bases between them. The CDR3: CASSLGLEVGIQYF. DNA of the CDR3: TGTGCCAGCAGCTTGGGGCTAGAGGTTGGCATTCAGTACTTC.

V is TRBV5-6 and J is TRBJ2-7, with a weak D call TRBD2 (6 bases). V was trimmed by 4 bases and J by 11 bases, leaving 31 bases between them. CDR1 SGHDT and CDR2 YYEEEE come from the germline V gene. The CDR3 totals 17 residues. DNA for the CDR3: TGTGCCAGCAGCGATATGAAGAGGGACGGATACTCTACGGGGGAGTACTTC. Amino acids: CASSDMKRDGYSTGEYF.

Here the CDR3 reads CATSETTGLTYNEQFF. As DNA, the CDR3 is TGTGCCACCAGTGAAACGACAGGGTTGACCTACAATGAGCAGTTCTTC. V and J are TRBV24-1 and TRBJ2-1; 7 bases fit TRBD1. V trimming: 4 bases; J trimming: 2 bases; junction bases outside the gene matches: 7. Per the germline V gene, CDR1 is KGHDR and CDR2 is SFDVKD. The length of the CDR3 is 16 residues.